Described below is a single T cell receptor beta chain sequence and its context. The antigen remains unidentified. Each CDR3 protein gets one entry in TCRdb, which reprocessed the 5' RACE reads and gives no DNA. This sample's clone table lists about 550,000 distinct CDR3 sequences. This sample is part of a study of T cells expressing NK-cell markers. General observations from the study: In four donors, these clonotypes also led the CD3+CD56-NKG2C+ fraction.

CDR3 length: 15 amino acids. Germline V gene data show CDR1 as SGDLS and CDR2 as YYNGEE. This chain uses TRBV9 with TRBJ2-5. The receptor comes from a man aged 18 to 30 in good health. The sequenced sample was blood T cells: a sorted CD56 or NKG2C T cell subset, CD4+ or CD8+ T cells, or bulk PBMC T cells (not recorded which). This CDR3 is CASSVGDISTETQYF.